This T cell receptor beta chain came from a study of T cell responses to AZD1222 COVID-19 vaccine. Broader study findings: Repertoires were collected only later (after the peak T cell response had occurred). The donors showed a predominance of white British ancestry and of females, with possible underestimation of clonal diversity. Recipients of two AZD1222 doses showed rising Spike-specific TCR breadth and depth.

About this clone itself: Its antigen is as yet unknown.

The assay was immunoSEQ multiplex PCR, and TCRdb's table has in-frame clones only and misses some. The sample records about 110,000 clones, around 90% being singletons. Trimming took 6 bases from V and 0 from J; bases not matched to a gene: 23. The CDR3 has 22 residues. Germline V gene data show CDR1 as SGHAT and CDR2 as FQNNGV. This chain uses TRBV11-2 with TRBJ2-4, with 10 bases lining up with TRBD2. This clonotype was obtained from an adult in good health. Sample: peripheral blood, taken on day 0 of AZD1222 vaccination. The CDR3 DNA is TGTGCCAGCAGTTCTAGGGGGGCTAGCGGGAGCGCATCGGGCCTAGCCAAAAACATTCAGTACTTC. It translates to CASSSRGASGSASGLAKNIQYF.